This T cell receptor beta chain was retrieved from a study of beta chain features in type 1 diabetes. This clone was recorded a few times. Germline V gene sequence: CDR1 SGHAT, CDR2 FQDESV (reference sequence). Trimming removed 5 bases from V and 8 bases from J, with 15 bases in between. This CDR3 is built from 13 residues. Expressed TCRB transcripts were sequenced because the entire RNA isolate underwent reverse transcription. The data were produced by immunoSEQ multiplex PCR, yet TCRdb's version contains in-frame clones alone and is incomplete. Of over 300,000 clones listed, approximately 8% were seen once; the top ten hold around 0.45%.

The sequence came from a woman between 18 and 29 years old in good health. This rearrangement joins TRBV11-1 to TRBJ1-2; no definite D call. The specimen was central memory CD4+ T cells from blood. The CDR3 DNA follows: TGTGCCAGCAGCCAGGATCCTTCTTTGGGCTACACCTTC. It is translated as CASSQDPSLGYTF.